These 26 T cell receptor beta chains share one sample of origin, sequenced in a study of lung T cells in sarcoidosis with Löfgren's syndrome. TCRdb itself ran the reads through MiXCR, one entry per CDR3 protein. The sample includes some 65,000 distinct CDR3 sequences, around 20% of them seen just once. Sequencing used CD4+ T cells from PBMCs. These receptors were taken from a human donor with sarcoidosis (Löfgren's syndrome or another form), or a control subject (not recorded which).

This clonotype was detected many times. This chain joins TRBV20-1 and TRBJ1-1; perhaps TRBD1 as D (5 bases). Trimming left V 3 bases short and J 4 bases short, with 15 bases between. Germline V gene data show CDR1 as DFQATT and CDR2 as SNEGSKA (reference sequence). There are 14 residues in the CDR3. The CDR3 DNA follows: TGCAGTGCTAGGACCGGGACTGAGGGCACTGAAGCTTTCTTT. This codes for CSARTGTEGTEAFF.

There are a few counts of this clonotype. This rearrangement joins TRBV3-1 to TRBJ1-1; possibly TRBD1 for D (5 bases). This CDR3 is built from 14 residues. Germline loops: CDR1 LGHDT, CDR2 YNNKEL (reference sequence). Trimming cost V 2 bases and J 3 bases, with 10 bases left between them. CDR3 sequence reads: CASSQPGGHTEAFF. The CDR3 DNA is TGTGCCAGCAGCCAACCCGGGGGACACACTGAAGCTTTCTTT.

The chain has TRBV3-1 and TRBJ2-1; no firm D call. CDR3 length: 15 residues. Germline V CDR1 and CDR2: LGHDT, YNNKEL (reference sequence). Trimming left V 1 base short and J 0 bases short, with 7 bases between. CDR3 DNA: TGTGCCAGCAGCCAAGTCGACGGCTCCTACAATGAGCAGTTCTTC. Translation: CASSQVDGSYNEQFF.

V is TRBV11-2 and J is TRBJ2-1, with D possibly TRBD2 on 5 matching bases. This CDR3 is 15 amino acids long. V shed 3 bases and J shed 0 bases, with 9 bases lying between them. Germline loops: CDR1 SGHAT, CDR2 FQNNGV. The CDR3 DNA follows: TGTGCCAGCAGCTTCGCGGGCGCCTCCTACAATGAGCAGTTCTTC. Amino acid sequence: CASSFAGASYNEQFF.

This clonotype was recorded at least ten times. The V call is TRBV6-4, the J call TRBJ2-3, with D hard to call. Looked up from germline, CDR1 is MRHNA and CDR2 is SNTAGT. Between the trimmed V and J ends, which lost 6 bases and 5 bases, there was a span of 9 bases. CDR3 length: 12 residues. The DNA for the CDR3 is TGTGCCAGCAGCCCCACCGGAGATACGCAGTATTTT. The encoded protein is CASSPTGDTQYF.

The chain recombines TRBV7-2 with TRBJ2-1; possibly TRBD2 for D (6 bases). V shed 0 bases and J shed 10 bases, with 10 bases lying between them. This CDR3 region has 13 residues. Looked up from germline, CDR1 is SGHTA and CDR2 is FQGNSA. The CDR3 region has the DNA TGTGCCAGCAGCTTAGCGGTGGCGGGGGAGCAGTTCTTC. This encodes CASSLAVAGEQFF.

To note about this clonotype: Lacking the conserved final phenylalanine or tryptophan, this CDR3 likely reflects a read error. V and J are TRBV10-3 and TRBJ1-2; D is possibly TRBD1 (6 bases). The CDR3 contains 14 residues. With 6 bases removed from V and 2 bases from J, the gap between germline ends came to 13 bases. Germline CDR1 is ENHRY and CDR2 is SYGVKD. The DNA for the CDR3 is TGTGCCATCAGCTTGGGACAAAACAACTATGGCTACACCCTC. It codes for CAISLGQNNYGYTL.

This clonotype was recorded many times. V usage is TRBV20-1 and J usage is TRBJ1-5; 7 nucleotides line up with TRBD1. Looked up from germline, CDR1 is DFQATT and CDR2 is SNEGSKA (reference sequence). V was clipped by 6 bases and J by 4 bases; unmatched bases: 6. The CDR3 is 13 residues long. The DNA of the CDR3 is TGCAGTGCCTGTCGGGACAGTAATCAGCCCCAGCATTTT. This codes for CSACRDSNQPQHF.

This sequence joins TRBV14 and TRBJ1-5, with D tentatively TRBD1 (5 bases). CDR3 size: 15 residues. CDR1 and CDR2 (germline): SGHDN, FVKESK. V lost 10 bases and J 2 bases, leaving 18 bases between the germline ends. CDR3 in amino acids: CATPREGRGNQPQHF. The CDR3 DNA sequence: TGTGCCACCCCCCGAGAGGGGCGAGGCAATCAGCCCCAGCATTTT.

This clonotype was observed a few times. This chain connects TRBV11-2 to TRBJ2-7, with D perhaps matching TRBD1 or TRBD2 (5 bases each). This CDR3 contains 16 residues. Germline lookup yields CDR1 SGHAT and CDR2 FQNNGV. The V end lost 1 base, the J end lost 5 bases, and 18 bases lay between the germline ends. CDR3 nucleotides: TGTGCCAGCAGCTTAGGCCCCCAGGGAGTGCTTCACGAGCAGTACTTC. It translates to CASSLGPQGVLHEQYF.

This clonotype came up many times. The CDR3 DNA reads as TGTGCCAGCAGCTACCAGGCCCCGGGACTAGCGGGACCGAGCACAGATACGCAGTATTTT. It is translated as CASSYQAPGLAGPSTDTQYF. This chain links TRBV7-2 with TRBJ2-3, with 13 bases identical to TRBD2. Per germline, CDR1 SGHTA and CDR2 FQGNSA. V was pared by 4 bases and J by 0 bases, with 13 bases of the junction left unmatched. The CDR3 spans 20 residues.

This clonotype has just a few counts. In DNA form, the CDR3 reads TGTGCCAGCAGCCAAGATCGGGGCGGGATGAATAGCAATCAGCCCCAGCATTTT. Protein: CASSQDRGGMNSNQPQHF. The chain joins TRBV4-2 to TRBJ1-5; D possibly corresponds to TRBD1 (5 bases). V was trimmed by 0 bases and J by 0 bases, leaving 15 bases between them. The germline V gene encodes CDR1 LGHNA and CDR2 YNFKEQ. The CDR3 spans 18 residues.

This clonotype is classed as medium-sized. The chain's CDR3 is CSATDRASSGRATDTQYF. The DNA of the CDR3 is TGCAGTGCTACTGACAGGGCGTCTAGCGGGAGGGCTACAGATACGCAGTATTTT. The rearrangement links TRBV20-1 to TRBJ2-3, with TRBD2 matching 12 bases. V was clipped by 4 bases and J by 3 bases; unmatched bases: 14. Germline V gene data show CDR1 as DFQATT and CDR2 as SNEGSKA (reference sequence). CDR3 length: 18 residues.

This clonotype appeared many times. The chain couples TRBV28 to TRBJ2-5; TRBD1 is a possible D gene (6 bases). Trimming took off 4 bases at V and 0 bases at J, with 15 bases between the two ends. Germline V lookup: CDR1 MDHEN, CDR2 SYDVKM. The CDR3 runs 16 residues. The CDR3 DNA follows: TGTGCCAGCAGTTCATCCTCTAGGGGGAACCAAGAGACCCAGTACTTC. It specifies CASSSSSRGNQETQYF.

This sequence joins TRBV11-3 and TRBJ2-1; D call uncertain. Germline values: CDR1 SGHNT, CDR2 YENEEA. The CDR3 extends over 14 amino acids. Between the trimmed V and J ends, which lost 4 bases and 5 bases, there was a span of 12 bases. The CDR3 DNA sequence: TGTGCCAGCAGCTCCGGGCCGGAGCACAATGAGCAGTTCTTC. It translates to CASSSGPEHNEQFF.

In its sample, this clonotype was seen many times. The V gene is TRBV6-1, the J gene TRBJ1-5; perhaps TRBD1 as D (5 bases). The CDR3 extends over 15 amino acids. Germline assignment: CDR1 MNHNS and CDR2 SASEGT. V lost 5 bases, J lost 5 bases, and 16 bases lay in between. The DNA of the CDR3 is TGTGCCAGCAGTAGGCAAGGGGTATGGTATCAGCCCCAGCATTTT. Translated, it gives CASSRQGVWYQPQHF.

The sample holds a few counts of this clonotype. The chain is built from TRBV7-3 and TRBJ1-5; TRBD1 aligns across 7 bases. Germline-derived CDR1 and CDR2 are SGHTA and FQGTGA. The length of the CDR3 is 21 residues. Trimming removed 1 base from V and 2 bases from J; junction bases left unmatched: 20. CDR3 region: CASSLRDVWRGQNIGNQPQHF. The CDR3 region has the DNA TGTGCCAGCAGCTTAAGGGATGTTTGGAGGGGGCAAAATATTGGCAATCAGCCCCAGCATTTT.

This clonotype was found a few times. The rearrangement joins TRBV12-3 or TRBV12-4 to TRBJ2-1; D remains ambiguous. This CDR3 has 14 amino acids. V gave up 3 bases and J gave up 9 bases, with 15 bases separating them. For the CDR3, the DNA is TGTGCCAGCAGTTTCCCCGACCGGGCCGGTGAGCAGTTCTTC. Protein product: CASSFPDRAGEQFF.

This clonotype was recorded at least ten times. The chain carries TRBV20-1 and TRBJ1-1, with no clear D. CDR1 and CDR2 from the germline V gene are DFQATT and SNEGSKA (reference sequence). The ends were cut back, 2 bases at V and 0 bases at J, with 4 bases in the middle. The CDR3 sequence is 12 residues long. The DNA of the CDR3 is TGCAGTGCTAGAAAGGTGAACACTGAAGCTTTCTTT. It encodes CSARKVNTEAFF.

Points on this clonotype: A much larger clone differs by one base, so this may be a read error. V usage is TRBV4-2 and J usage is TRBJ2-5; tentatively, D is TRBD1 or TRBD2 (5 bases each). Per the germline V gene, CDR1 is LGHNA and CDR2 is YNFKEQ. Trimming cost V 4 bases and J 2 bases, with 14 bases left between them. This CDR3 has 15 residues. The CDR3 nucleotides are TGTGCCAGCAGCCCGGGGCGGACATATCAAGAGACCCAGTACTTC. Its translation: CASSPGRTYQETQYF.

This clonotype has a count of ten or more. The chain has TRBV28 and TRBJ2-6; D tentatively reads TRBD1 or TRBD2 (5 bases each). The CDR3 length is 18 residues. The V gene lost 7 bases and the J gene lost 0 bases, with 19 bases spanning the gap. The germline V gene has CDR1 MDHEN and CDR2 SYDVKM. CDR3 protein: CASNPRGVLISGANVLTF. The CDR3, as DNA: TGTGCCAGCAACCCCCGAGGGGTTCTAATCTCTGGGGCCAACGTCCTGACTTTC.

The chain carries TRBV7-3 and TRBJ2-3; D possibly corresponds to TRBD2 (5 bases). The CDR3 is made up of 14 amino acids. Deletions cut 0 bases from V and 3 bases from J, with 7 bases between. Germline V gene sequence: CDR1 SGHTA, CDR2 FQGTGA. For the CDR3, the DNA is TGTGCCAGCAGCTTAACCCCGGGGACAGATACGCAGTATTTT. Translation: CASSLTPGTDTQYF.

As to this clonotype: One junction end disagrees with the germline gene, perhaps due to a read error. V usage is TRBV28 and J usage is TRBJ1-5, with D possibly being TRBD1 (5 bases). The CDR3 contains 15 residues. Germline V gives CDR1 MDHEN, CDR2 SYDVKM. The CDR3 spells CAGSFQRGLEQPQHF. The CDR3 DNA sequence: TGTGCCGGCAGCTTTCAGAGGGGACTGGAACAGCCCCAGCATTTT.

This clonotype was recorded many times. The J gene is TRBJ1-1, the V gene TRBV12-3 or TRBV12-4; D is possibly TRBD1 (5 bases). Trimming removed 4 bases at V and 5 bases at J, with 14 bases between. The CDR3 length is 14 residues. DNA of the CDR3: TGTGCCAGCAGTTCGTGGGGGGGTAGAACTGAAGCTTTCTTT. It codes for CASSSWGGRTEAFF.

This clonotype was seen ten or more times. The V gene is TRBV6-1, the J gene TRBJ2-1; 13 nucleotides align to TRBD2. Germline CDR1 MNHNS, CDR2 SASEGT. This CDR3 is built from 16 residues. V gave up 6 bases and J gave up 0 bases; unmatched junction bases: 2. CDR3: CASRTSGRYSYNEQFF. The CDR3 nucleotides are TGTGCCAGCAGGACTAGCGGGAGGTACTCCTACAATGAGCAGTTCTTC.

About this clonotype: A much larger clone lies one base from this, so it may be a read error. This is likely a read error, given that the CDR3 carries no conserved phenylalanine or tryptophan at its end. The CDR3 DNA reads TGCAGTGCCTTAGACGTCCCTCGCTACGAGCAGTACTCC. This translates into CSALDVPRYEQYS. The chain combines TRBV20-1 with TRBJ2-7; no clear D. Germline CDR1 DFQATT, CDR2 SNEGSKA (reference sequence). The CDR3 runs 13 residues. V was trimmed by 6 bases and J by 3 bases, leaving 15 bases between them.